This TCR beta chain was identified in a study of T cell repertoires in cytomegalovirus infection. In the study overall: The study used recently identified HLA-C-restricted and well-studied HLA-B-restricted CMV epitopes. CMV infection together with matching HLA type was indicated by public TCR beta signatures. Study results and limitations: The study identified carriers of CMV plus the relevant HLA from cumulative public TCR beta family frequency. HLA-C-restricted CMV clonotypes gave the most frequent clonotype in two of eight donors.

One entry per CDR3 protein, called by TCRdb with MiXCR from the reads. The sample lists 55,000 to 85,000 distinct CDR3 sequences; 20% to 25% were seen once. This clonotype was detected only a few times. What it binds is not known. This CDR3 region has 13 residues. Germline CDR1 and CDR2: MNHGY and SAAAGT. V was pared by 2 bases and J by 10 bases, with 6 bases of the junction left unmatched. The sample was CD8+ T cells from cultured PBMCs, taken from culture after CMV antigen stimulation. The chain carries TRBV6-8 and TRBJ2-3; TRBD2 matches at 7 bases. This clonotype was sampled from a human donor in good health (CMV status not recorded). Some clones in this sample may be carry-over from other donors' samples. CDR3 DNA: TGTGCCAGCAGTTACGGGGGGGGAAGTTCGCAGTATTTT. Residues: CASSYGGGSSQYF.